This T cell receptor beta chain originates from a study of shared clonotypes between healthy human individuals. Study-level results: Incomplete sequencing of sorted subsets was indicated by rarefaction despite large depth. In general, naive subsets displayed greater estimated richness than memory subsets did.

Method: immunoSEQ multiplex PCR; TCRdb's copy keeps in-frame clones and lacks some. The data show about 1,900,000 clones, with just under 95% seen just once and under 1.5% held by the top ten. This clone was observed a single time. Its specificity is not known. In the naive CD8 group, cells lacked CD45RO and were positively selected for CCR7, so terminally differentiated effector memory CD45RA+ cells were left out. The CDR3 has 14 amino acids. The V gene end was trimmed by 4 bases and the J gene end by 5 bases; junction bases not matched to a gene: 4. Germline V gives CDR1 SEHNR, CDR2 FQNEAQ (reference sequence).

Sequencing used naive CD8+ T cells sorted from blood. The rearrangement links TRBV7-9 to TRBJ2-3; 9 nucleotides line up with TRBD1. The receptor was isolated from a man between 18 and 35 years old in good health. The CDR3 protein is CASSSGQGLDTQYF. For the CDR3, the DNA is TGTGCCAGCAGCTCGGGACAGGGTCTAGATACGCAGTATTTT.